The clone carrying this TCR beta chain was counted a few times. Its target is not known. From the 5' RACE reads, TCRdb called clonotypes with MiXCR, one entry per CDR3 protein. Here the sample spans approximately 450,000 distinct CDR3 sequences, around 20% being singletons. The data belong to a study of T cells after yellow fever vaccination. Overall study findings and caveats: In post-booster samples, most primary-vaccination clones reappeared (approximately 97% CD4, roughly 88% CD8). Clonotypes found in both CD4 and CD8 compartments made up a small share.

This material consisted of PBMCs, taken before the yellow fever booster vaccination. The receptor's source is a man between 18 and 29 years old who received the YFV17D yellow fever vaccine.

As DNA, the CDR3 is TGCGCCAGCAGCCAGGAGACTAGCGGGGGGTCTATGCAGTATTTT. Protein product: CASSQETSGGSMQYF. The chain is built from TRBV4-3 and TRBJ2-3, with TRBD2 matching 13 bases. CDR1 and CDR2 (germline): LGHNA, YSLEER. V gave up 3 bases and J gave up 11 bases; unmatched junction bases: 8. The CDR3 contains 15 residues.